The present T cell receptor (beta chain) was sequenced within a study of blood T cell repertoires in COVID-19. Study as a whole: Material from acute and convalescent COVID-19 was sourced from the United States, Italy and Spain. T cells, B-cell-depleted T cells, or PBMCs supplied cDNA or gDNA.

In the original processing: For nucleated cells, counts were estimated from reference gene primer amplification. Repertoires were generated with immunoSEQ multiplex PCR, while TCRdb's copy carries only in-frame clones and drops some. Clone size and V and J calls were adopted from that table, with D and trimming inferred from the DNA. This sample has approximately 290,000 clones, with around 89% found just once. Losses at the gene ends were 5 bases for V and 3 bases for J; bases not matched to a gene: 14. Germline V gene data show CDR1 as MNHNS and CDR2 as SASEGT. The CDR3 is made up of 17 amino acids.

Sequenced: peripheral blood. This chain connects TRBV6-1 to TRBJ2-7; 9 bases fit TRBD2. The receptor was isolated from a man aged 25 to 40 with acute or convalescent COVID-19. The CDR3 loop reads CASSKGLGLAGFYEQYF. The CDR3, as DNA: TGTGCCAGCAGTAAAGGTCTGGGGCTAGCGGGGTTCTACGAGCAGTACTTC.